This is a list of T cell receptor beta chains from one sample in a study of cytomegalovirus exposure and HLA in healthy donors. The assay was immunoSEQ multiplex PCR, and TCRdb's table has in-frame clones only and misses some. Of approximately 150,000 clones in the sample, around nine tenths were seen once. Sequencing used PBMCs. The receptors come from a man in his late teens or twenties in good health and CMV-seropositive. CDR3s include the opening cysteine and the closing phenylalanine or tryptophan. Each record gives: J gene, clone size, V gene, D gene, CDR3 DNA, CDR3 protein. D genes are given only for firm matches. Size values are once, few and many counts, or a class for expanded clones, and some rows have none.

TRBJ1-1,.,TRBV27,.,TGTGCCAGCAGTTCCCTACTGAACACTGAAGCTTTCTTT,CASSSLLNTEAFF
TRBJ2-5,.,TRBV9,TRBD1,TGTGCCAGCAGCGTGGGACAGGGGATCGGAGAGACCCAGTACTTC,CASSVGQGIGETQYF
TRBJ2-1,.,TRBV15,.,TGTGCCACCAGCCCCACCGAGGGGGTGTACGTCGATGAGCAGTTCTTC,CATSPTEGVYVDEQFF
TRBJ2-7,.,TRBV5-1,.,TGCGCCAGCAGCTTATTACCAACAGGCTTGCTCGGGGAGCAGTACTTC,CASSLLPTGLLGEQYF
TRBJ1-4,.,TRBV12-5,.,TGTGCTGCCCGACGAGGAGGGGATGAAAAACTGTTTTTT,CAARRGGDEKLFF
TRBJ2-5,.,TRBV28,TRBD2,TGTGCCAGCAGTCCTCCCGGGACTAGGGGAGAGACCCAGTACTTC,CASSPPGTRGETQYF
TRBJ1-6,.,TRBV5-1,.,TGCGCCAGCAGCCTCGGGGAACTCCATTCACCCCTCCACTTT,CASSLGELHSPLHF
TRBJ1-2,.,TRBV28,.,TGTGCCAGCAGACTAACAGGGAACTATGGCTACACCTTC,CASRLTGNYGYTF
TRBJ1-6,.,TRBV19,.,TGTGCCAGTAGTTCTTCCCCCTCCTATAATTCACCCCTCCACTTT,CASSSSPSYNSPLHF
TRBJ1-2,.,TRBV7-9,TRBD1,TGTGCCAGCAGCTCGAGGGCCGAAAGGGGGCGCAGGGGTGGCTACACCTTC,CASSSRAERGRRGGYTF
TRBJ2-1,.,TRBV19,TRBD1,TGTGCCAGTAGTACCCTCAGGGGGCTACCTTCCTACAATGAGCAGTTCTTC,CASSTLRGLPSYNEQFF
TRBJ2-7,.,TRBV6-4,.,TGTGCCAGCAGGCACAGACCCCACGAGCAGTACTTC,CASRHRPHEQYF
TRBJ2-3,.,TRBV13,TRBD2,TGTGCCAGCAGCTTGCCGGGACTAGGCGGGCCGAGCACAGATACGCAGTATTTT,CASSLPGLGGPSTDTQYF
TRBJ2-7,.,TRBV7-8,TRBD2,TGTGCCAGCAGCTCGGGGGCCAGCGGGGGCCTCTACGAGCAGTACTTC,CASSSGASGGLYEQYF
TRBJ2-7,.,TRBV28,.,TGTGCCAGCAGCCACGATACAGTGTCCTACGAGCAGTACTTC,CASSHDTVSYEQYF
TRBJ2-5,.,TRBV30,.,TGTGCCTGGAGTAGGCAGAGGAGGGAGACCCAGTACTTC,CAWSRQRRETQYF
TRBJ1-4,.,TRBV4-3,.,TGCGCCAGCAGCCAAGTCGGTCTTGAACTGTTTTTT,CASSQVGLELFF
TRBJ2-3,.,TRBV5-1,.,TGCGCCAGCAGCGCCATGGGGGCGGATACGCAGTATTTT,CASSAMGADTQYF
TRBJ2-1,.,TRBV4-2,TRBD2,TGTGCCAGCAGCCAAGATCTTCCGGGAGGGCGGTACAATGAGCAGTTCTTC,CASSQDLPGGRYNEQFF
TRBJ2-5,.,TRBV5-6,TRBD1,TGTGCCAGCAGCTTGTTGGGACAGGGGATCGAGACCCAGTACTTC,CASSLLGQGIETQYF
TRBJ2-3,once,TRBV15,TRBD2,TGTGCCACCAGCAGAGAAGCGGGGGCTTACACAGATACGCAGTATTTT,CATSREAGAYTDTQYF
TRBJ1-2,.,TRBV29-1,.,TGCAGCGTTGAAGTAAATCGCCACGGTGGCTACACCTTC,CSVEVNRHGGYTF
TRBJ1-4,few,TRBV6-5,.,TGTGCCAGCAGGGGCCAGGGGCTCAGAAAACTGTTTTTT,CASRGQGLRKLFF
TRBJ2-5,.,TRBV28,TRBD2,TGTGCCAGCAGTCCCCTAGCGGGAGCTTCCCAAGAGACCCAGTACTTC,CASSPLAGASQETQYF
TRBJ1-1,.,TRBV9,.,TGTGCCAGCAGCCCCTCGGGGTTGAACACTGAAGCTTTCTTT,CASSPSGLNTEAFF
TRBJ2-7,.,TRBV14,.,TGTGCCAGCAGCCCGCGGGAACACTTGTACTACGAGCAGTACTTC,CASSPREHLYYEQYF
TRBJ1-2,few,TRBV5-1,TRBD1,TGCGCCAGCAGCTCAGGACAGGGGGGCGCCCGCTATGGCTACACCTTC,CASSSGQGGARYGYTF
TRBJ2-7,.,TRBV19,.,TGTGCCAGTAGTATTGGGACATCCTACGAGCAGTACTTC,CASSIGTSYEQYF
TRBJ2-5,.,TRBV19,TRBD1,TGTGCCAGTAGTGTGGGACAGGGGGTATACGAGACCCAGTACTTC,CASSVGQGVYETQYF
TRBJ1-5,.,TRBV10-3,TRBD1,TGTGCCATCAGTGAGTCCTTGGGACAGGGTAGCAATCAGCCCCAGCATTTT,CAISESLGQGSNQPQHF
TRBJ1-1,.,TRBV28,.,TGTGCCAGCAGTCCTAGCGGGACTGAAGCTTTCTTT,CASSPSGTEAFF
TRBJ2-1,.,TRBV4-1,.,TGCGCCAGCAGCCAGGTTGGAGTGGGACAATACAATGAGCAGTTCTTC,CASSQVGVGQYNEQFF
TRBJ1-2,.,TRBV7-2,.,TGTGCCAGCAGCCTGATGGTTCGGGGCTACACCTTC,CASSLMVRGYTF
TRBJ2-1,.,TRBV13,TRBD2,TGTGCCAGCAGCCCACCTCCTACTAGCGAGCTTTACAATGAGCAGTTCTTC,CASSPPPTSELYNEQFF
TRBJ1-3,.,TRBV5-6,.,TGTGCCAGCAGCTGGGGCGATTACACTGGAAACACCATATATTTT,CASSWGDYTGNTIYF
TRBJ1-1,.,TRBV6-5,.,TGTGCCAGCGGCGAATCCGCGGGAGATGAAGCTTTCTTT,CASGESAGDEAFF
TRBJ2-1,few,TRBV7-3,.,TGTGCCAGCAGCTCCCCGGGACTTCCCAATGAGCAGTTCTTC,CASSSPGLPNEQFF
TRBJ2-7,.,TRBV5-1,TRBD1,TGCGCCAGCAGCTTGGAAACTATCGGGACAGGGGGCGAGCAGTACTTC,CASSLETIGTGGEQYF
TRBJ2-5,.,TRBV29-1,.,TGCAGCGTTTCGAAGACAGGGACTGAGACCCAGTACTTC,CSVSKTGTETQYF
TRBJ1-2,.,TRBV19,TRBD1,TGTGCCAGTAGTGTCGGACAGGGGGCCGGTGGCTACACCTTC,CASSVGQGAGGYTF
TRBJ1-1,.,TRBV27,.,TGTGCCAGCAGTCCTCTCGGAGGGAGCACTGAAGCTTTCTTT,CASSPLGGSTEAFF
TRBJ2-1,once,TRBV21-1,.,TGTGCCAGCAGCAAACTCAGGCAGGGATACAATGAGCAGTTCTTC,CASSKLRQGYNEQFF
TRBJ2-7,.,TRBV4-1,.,TGCGCCAGCAGCCAAGATGGAGGCGAGCAGTACTTC,CASSQDGGEQYF
TRBJ2-5,.,TRBV20-1,.,TGCAGTGCCCGGACTCGAGGGACCCAGTACTTC,CSARTRGTQYF
TRBJ1-2,.,TRBV5-8,TRBD1,TGTGCCAGCAGCTTCGGGACAGTCTATGGCTACACCTTC,CASSFGTVYGYTF
TRBJ1-5,.,TRBV15,.,TGTGCCACCAGCAGAATAGACGGGAATCAGCCCCAGCATTTT,CATSRIDGNQPQHF
TRBJ1-2,few,TRBV25-1,.,TGTGCCAGCAGTCTCCGGACAGACTATGGCTACACCTTC,CASSLRTDYGYTF
TRBJ2-7,.,TRBV4-3,.,TGCGCCAGCAGCCAGGGTACTAGCTACGAGCAGTACTTC,CASSQGTSYEQYF
TRBJ2-1,.,TRBV10-2,.,TGCGCCAGCAGTGAGTCAGCCCCCCAGGGGCAGTTCTTC,CASSESAPQGQFF
TRBJ2-3,.,TRBV2,TRBD2,TGTGCCAGCAGTGAATCCGCCCGCGGGGGTGCAGATACGCAGTATTTT,CASSESARGGADTQYF
TRBJ1-4,once,TRBV7-2,.,TGTGCCAGCAGCTTAGGCAGGGATAAACTGTTTTTT,CASSLGRDKLFF
TRBJ2-7,.,TRBV29-1,TRBD1,TGCAGCGTTGATAGGGGACAGGGCTCCTACGAGCAGTACTTC,CSVDRGQGSYEQYF
TRBJ2-7,.,TRBV28,.,TGTGCCAGCAGTCGAAGGACACAGTATAGCTCCTACGAGCAGTACTTC,CASSRRTQYSSYEQYF
TRBJ1-1,.,TRBV14,.,TGTGCCAGCAGCCAAGATCTTGCCCGGAGGGCTGAAGCTTTCTTT,CASSQDLARRAEAFF
TRBJ2-1,.,TRBV11-2,TRBD1,TGTGCCAGCAGCGGTACAGGGGGCAACAATGAGCAGTTCTTC,CASSGTGGNNEQFF